Following are 10 T cell receptor beta chains from one sample sequenced in a study of memory CD4+ T cells and cytomegalovirus serostatus. The sort gate was single viable CD3+CD4+CD8-CD45RO+ cells for memory CD4+ T cells. Sequencing used immunoSEQ multiplex PCR; TCRdb keeps in-frame clones, though not all of them. The data contain over 55,000 clones, approximately 79% of them singletons. The sequencing input was memory CD4+ T cells from blood. The receptors come from an adult in good health and CMV-seronegative.

This clone was counted a few times. V gene TRBV7-6 combines with J gene TRBJ1-5; TRBD1 might be the D (5 bases). Germline V CDR1 and CDR2: SGHVS, FNYEAQ. The V end lost 3 bases, the J end lost 6 bases, and 9 bases lay between the germline ends. The CDR3 is 13 residues long. CDR3 nucleotide sequence: TGTGCCAGCAGCTTCACGGACACTCAGCCCCAGCATTTT. It encodes CASSFTDTQPQHF.

V is TRBV29-1 and J is TRBJ2-7; D possibly corresponds to TRBD1 (7 bases). This CDR3 has 13 residues. Trimming cost V 5 bases and J 7 bases, with 18 bases left between them. Germline-derived CDR1 and CDR2 are SQVTM and ANQGSEA. In nucleotides, the CDR3 is TGCAGCGTTTGGCAGGGGGGCAGTCGGGAGCAGTACTTC. This encodes CSVWQGGSREQYF.

CDR3 sequence reads: CASSPRTAASSYNEQFF. DNA of the CDR3: TGTGCCAGCAGCCCCAGGACTGCCGCGAGCTCCTACAATGAGCAGTTCTTC. This chain connects TRBV7-3 to TRBJ2-1, with D perhaps TRBD2 (5 bases). V was cut by 5 bases and J by 0 bases, with 17 bases left in between. Per the germline V gene, CDR1 is SGHTA and CDR2 is FQGTGA. This CDR3 comprises 17 residues.

The chain employs TRBV16 and TRBJ2-7; 7 bases line up with TRBD1. Trimming at V came to 4 bases and at J to 6 bases, leaving 6 bases not matched to a gene. There are 13 residues in the CDR3. Germline lookup yields CDR1 KGHSY and CDR2 FQNENV. The DNA of the CDR3 is TGTGCCAGCAGCCTTGGGACAGCCATCGAGCAGTACTTC. Residues: CASSLGTAIEQYF.

The gene calls are TRBV5-6 and TRBJ1-2; TRBD1 might be the D (5 bases). The CDR3 loop spans 15 amino acids. The ends were cut back, 4 bases at V and 5 bases at J, with 18 bases in the middle. CDR1 and CDR2 from the germline V gene are SGHDT and YYEEEE. CDR3 sequence reads: CASSRVGRAGYGYTF. CDR3 bases: TGTGCCAGCAGCCGCGTCGGAAGGGCAGGGTATGGCTACACCTTC. The full variable domain, with the rest looked up from reference TRBV5-6 and TRBJ1-2, is DAGVTQSPTHLIKTRGQQVTLRCSPKSGHDTVSWYQQALGQGPQFIFQYYEEEERQRGNFPDRFSGHQFPNYSSELNVNALLLGDSALYLCASSRVGRAGYGYTFGSGTRLTVV.

V and J are TRBV9 and TRBJ2-2; 13 nucleotides agree with TRBD2. The CDR3 spans 15 residues. The V gene's germline CDR1 is SGDLS and CDR2 YYNGEE. The V gene end was trimmed by 3 bases and the J gene end by 6 bases; junction bases not matched to a gene: 2. CDR3 sequence reads: CASSAGLAGAGELFF. The CDR3 coding sequence is TGTGCCAGCAGCGCCGGACTAGCGGGAGCCGGGGAGCTGTTTTTT.

The chain uses TRBV9 and TRBJ2-5, with TRBD2 as a possible D gene (5 bases). Germline V gives CDR1 SGDLS, CDR2 YYNGEE. The V gene lost 0 bases and the J gene lost 5 bases, with 11 bases spanning the gap. The CDR3 length is 14 residues. This chain's CDR3 is CASSVDLASETQYF. As DNA, the CDR3 is TGTGCCAGCAGCGTAGATCTAGCCTCGGAGACCCAGTACTTC.

V gene TRBV5-1 combines with J gene TRBJ2-1; D perhaps matches TRBD1 (5 bases). V gave up 0 bases and J gave up 5 bases, with 9 bases separating them. Germline V gene sequence: CDR1 SGHRS, CDR2 YFSETQ. This CDR3 spans 14 amino acids. CDR3 in DNA: TGCGCCAGCAGCTTGGGGGGCGTACACAATGAGCAGTTCTTC. Translation gives CASSLGGVHNEQFF.

The rearrangement uses TRBV5-1 and TRBJ2-1, with 8 bases that match TRBD2. The CDR3 extends over 14 amino acids. In germline, CDR1 is SGHRS, CDR2 YFSETQ. Trimming cost V 4 bases and J 8 bases; bases outside gene matches: 8. CDR3 protein: CASSPRTSFDEQFF. DNA for the CDR3: TGCGCCAGCAGCCCCCGGACTAGCTTCGATGAGCAGTTCTTC.

This chain links TRBV6-1 with TRBJ2-7; D uncertain. This CDR3 is 10 amino acids long. The V gene lost 4 bases and the J gene lost 2 bases, with 0 bases spanning the gap. Germline lookup yields CDR1 MNHNS and CDR2 SASEGT. The CDR3 DNA is TGTGCCAGCAGTGCCTACGAGCAGTACTTC. Its protein product is CASSAYEQYF.